Below are 30 T cell receptor beta chains sequenced from a single sample in a study of blood T cell repertoires in COVID-19. Sequencing used immunoSEQ multiplex PCR; TCRdb keeps in-frame clones, though not all of them. This table has some 150,000 clones, under 90% appearing once. Material: peripheral blood. The receptor source for this set is a man between 60 and 70 years old with acute or convalescent COVID-19.

This chain connects TRBV4-2 to TRBJ2-4, with D perhaps matching TRBD1 (7 bases). This CDR3 is 16 amino acids long. CDR1 LGHNA and CDR2 YNFKEQ come from the germline V gene. Deletions cut 0 bases from V and 3 bases from J, with 12 bases between. The DNA for the CDR3 is TGTGCCAGCAGCCAAGATCCCCAGGGGGGCAAAAACATTCAGTACTTC. Translating gives CASSQDPQGGKNIQYF.

The gene calls are TRBV7-9 and TRBJ2-5; D is ambiguous. CDR1 SEHNR and CDR2 FQNEAQ come from the germline V gene (reference sequence). Between the trimmed V and J ends, which lost 2 bases and 5 bases, there was a span of 15 bases. This CDR3 is 15 amino acids long. CDR3 amino acids: CASSLSNSRMETQYF. Written as DNA, the CDR3 is TGTGCCAGCAGCTTATCTAACTCGAGGATGGAGACCCAGTACTTC.

The rearrangement uses TRBV7-2 and TRBJ2-7; TRBD1 matches at 8 bases. Germline CDR1 is SGHTA and CDR2 is FQGNSA. The V gene end was trimmed by 4 bases and the J gene end by 3 bases; junction bases not matched to a gene: 8. This CDR3 is 15 amino acids long. Here the CDR3 DNA reads TGTGCCAGCAGCTCGACGGGACAGGACGTCTACGAGCAGTACTTC. Residues: CASSSTGQDVYEQYF.

The rearrangement joins TRBV7-9 to TRBJ1-3; D uncertain. The V end lost 1 base, the J end lost 0 bases, and 7 bases lay between the germline ends. The germline V gene encodes CDR1 SEHNR and CDR2 FQNEAQ (reference sequence). This CDR3 spans 15 amino acids. CDR3 sequence reads: CASSLGTDSGNTIYF. The CDR3 DNA sequence: TGTGCCAGCAGCTTAGGAACAGACTCTGGAAACACCATATATTTT.

The genes are TRBV10-3 and TRBJ2-7; 11 bases fit TRBD2. This CDR3 region has 15 residues. Germline assignment: CDR1 ENHRY and CDR2 SYGVKD. The junction had 7 bases not matched to a gene; V was cut back by 9 bases and J by 0 bases. DNA of the CDR3: TGTGCCATTTTCTCCGGGACTAGCGGCTCCTACGAGCAGTACTTC. This codes for CAIFSGTSGSYEQYF.

The chain carries TRBV27 and TRBJ1-5, with D possibly matching TRBD1 (6 bases). The V gene lost 6 bases and the J gene lost 5 bases, with 14 bases spanning the gap. The CDR3 runs to 14 residues. CDR1 and CDR2 (germline): MNHEY, SMNVEV (reference sequence). Here the CDR3 DNA reads TGTGCCAGCAGCCCAAGGACAGTCGATCAGCCCCAGCATTTT. Protein product: CASSPRTVDQPQHF.

The gene calls are TRBV7-9 and TRBJ2-5; D unclear. From germline, CDR1 is SEHNR and CDR2 FQNEAQ (reference sequence). This CDR3 contains 12 residues. V was pared by 6 bases and J by 0 bases, with 5 bases between. This chain's CDR3 is CASRENQETQYF. The DNA for the CDR3 is TGTGCCAGCAGGGAGAACCAAGAGACCCAGTACTTC.

The chain is built from TRBV13 and TRBJ1-2; the D gene is possibly TRBD1 (5 bases). Trimming removed 4 bases from V and 5 bases from J, with 17 bases in between. Per germline, CDR1 PRHDT and CDR2 FYEKMQ (reference sequence). CDR3 size: 15 residues. CDR3 nucleotides: TGTGCCAGCAGCTCCATAGGGGCCCTAGGGTATGGCTACACCTTC. Protein: CASSSIGALGYGYTF.

The chain links TRBV7-2 to TRBJ2-7; a possible D gene is TRBD2 (5 bases). The V end lost 5 bases, the J end lost 3 bases, and 5 bases lay between the germline ends. The CDR3 is 11 amino acids. Germline V CDR1 and CDR2: SGHTA, FQGNSA. This CDR3 reads CASSDYYEQYF. CDR3 nucleotide sequence: TGTGCCAGCAGCGACTACTACGAGCAGTACTTC.

The DNA of the CDR3 is TGTGCCAGCAGCAACCGGGACAGGAGTTTGGTGACCCAGTACTTC. This sequence encodes CASSNRDRSLVTQYF. The chain combines TRBV5-6 with TRBJ2-5; 8 positions agree with TRBD1. This CDR3 is built from 15 residues. V was pared by 4 bases and J by 7 bases, with 12 bases of the junction left unmatched. Germline V lookup: CDR1 SGHDT, CDR2 YYEEEE.

J is TRBJ1-2 and V is TRBV4-3, with 8 bases fitting TRBD1. The V and J ends lost 1 base and 2 bases, in that order; junction bases with no gene match: 12. The CDR3 sequence is 18 residues long. Germline CDR1 reads LGHNA; CDR2 reads YSLEER. Written as DNA, the CDR3 is TGCGCCAGCAGCCAAGCCCCCGGGGGGACAGGAAAGAACTATGGCTACACCTTC. Protein sequence: CASSQAPGGTGKNYGYTF.

The CDR3 here is CASSHQPGQGSEQYF. For the CDR3, the DNA is TGCGCCAGCAGCCATCAACCGGGACAGGGTTCCGAGCAGTACTTC. The chain links TRBV5-1 to TRBJ2-7, with 9 bases lining up with TRBD1. V gave up 4 bases and J gave up 6 bases; unmatched junction bases: 11. The CDR3 runs 15 residues. Germline assignment: CDR1 SGHRS and CDR2 YFSETQ. The whole variable domain, remainder taken from reference TRBV5-1 and TRBJ2-7, is KAGVTQTPRYLIKTRGQQVTLSCSPISGHRSVSWYQQTPGQGLQFLFEYFSETQRNKGNFPGRFSGRQFSNSRSEMNVSTLELGDSALYLCASSHQPGQGSEQYFGPGTRLTVT.

The genes are TRBV5-5 and TRBJ1-3, with unresolved D. V lost 2 bases and J lost 0, with 12 bases in between. The CDR3 sequence is 16 residues long. CDR1 SGHKS and CDR2 YYEKEE come from the germline V gene (reference sequence). CDR3 residues: CASSLRLPGSGNTIYF. CDR3 DNA sequence: TGTGCCAGCAGCTTAAGGCTACCGGGCTCTGGAAACACCATATATTTT.

J is TRBJ1-2 and V is TRBV7-9, with TRBD1 matching over 8 bases. Germline CDR1 reads SEHNR; CDR2 reads FQNEAQ (reference sequence). This CDR3 spans 17 amino acids. The junction had 15 bases not matched to a gene; V was cut back by 6 bases and J by 3 bases. The CDR3 spells CASRISGGPGTDYGYTF. As DNA, the CDR3 is TGTGCCAGCAGGATTTCAGGGGGCCCGGGGACTGACTATGGCTACACCTTC.

In its sample, this clone was seen once. V is TRBV5-6 and J is TRBJ1-1, with a tentative D call TRBD1 (5 bases). V lost 5 bases and J 10 bases, leaving 21 bases between the germline ends. The CDR3 sequence is 14 residues long. Germline V gene lookup returns CDR1 SGHDT and CDR2 YYEEEE. CDR3 sequence reads: CASSPSGGGIRAFF. CDR3 DNA: TGTGCCAGCAGTCCTTCGGGGGGAGGGATCCGAGCTTTCTTT.

This clone was recorded many times. V is TRBV4-2 and J is TRBJ2-7; a possible D gene is TRBD1 (6 bases). The CDR3 has 15 amino acids. Germline CDR1 LGHNA, CDR2 YNFKEQ. V lost 0 bases, J lost 0 bases, and 9 bases lay in between. CDR3 amino acids: CASSQDQDSSYEQYF. Written as DNA, the CDR3 is TGTGCCAGCAGCCAAGATCAGGACAGCTCCTACGAGCAGTACTTC.

This sequence joins TRBV5-4 and TRBJ1-1; the D gene is possibly TRBD1 (6 bases). V was trimmed by 4 bases and J by 0 bases, leaving 10 bases between them. This CDR3 has 14 amino acids. Germline lookup yields CDR1 SGHNT and CDR2 YYREEE (reference sequence). CDR3 protein: CASSTQGMNTEAFF. The CDR3 DNA reads as TGTGCCAGCAGCACGCAGGGGATGAACACTGAAGCTTTCTTT.

This chain links TRBV5-1 with TRBJ1-1; 9 bases line up with TRBD1. The CDR3 consists of 15 residues. In germline, CDR1 is SGHRS, CDR2 YFSETQ. The ends lost 2 bases at V and 4 bases at J; junction bases unmatched: 6. The CDR3 sequence: CASSFSTGGGTEAFF. The CDR3 DNA is TGCGCCAGCAGCTTTTCTACAGGGGGCGGCACTGAAGCTTTCTTT.

This chain connects TRBV11-2 to TRBJ1-3, with TRBD1 as a possible D gene (6 bases). The CDR3 totals 15 residues. The germline V and J ends were trimmed by 8 bases and 4 bases, with 18 bases remaining between them. Germline values: CDR1 SGHAT, CDR2 FQNNGV. CDR3 residues: CASGRITGIGNTIYF. The CDR3 DNA is TGTGCCAGCGGACGAATTACAGGGATCGGAAACACCATATATTTT.

This rearrangement joins TRBV18 to TRBJ2-1; tentatively, D is TRBD1 (5 bases). The ends were cut back, 3 bases at V and 3 bases at J, with 18 bases in the middle. Germline loops: CDR1 KGHSH, CDR2 LQKENI. The CDR3 runs 17 residues. The CDR3 bases are TGTGCCAGCTCACCCGTGGGTCCAGGGCTGATCTACAATGAGCAGTTCTTC. This gives the protein CASSPVGPGLIYNEQFF.

V usage is TRBV3-1 (or the pseudogene TRBV3-2) and J usage is TRBJ1-2; D perhaps matches TRBD1 (5 bases). This CDR3 contains 13 residues. Germline V gene lookup returns CDR1 LGHDT and CDR2 YNNKEL (reference sequence). Trimming shortened V by 4 bases and J by 2 bases, and 8 bases separated the two germline ends. The CDR3 loop reads CASSLGGNYGYTF. For the CDR3, the DNA is TGTGCCAGCAGCCTGGGGGGAAACTATGGCTACACCTTC.

The chain employs TRBV5-5 and TRBJ1-2, with D perhaps TRBD1 (5 bases). V was cut by 0 bases and J by 8 bases, with 17 bases left in between. CDR3 size: 15 residues. Per germline, CDR1 SGHKS and CDR2 YYEKEE (reference sequence). CDR3 sequence: CASSLAPGREVGYTF. The CDR3 DNA follows: TGTGCCAGCAGCTTGGCTCCGGGCAGGGAGGTGGGCTACACCTTC.

The chain has TRBV14 and TRBJ1-6; possible D gene TRBD1, 5 bases. Trimming stripped 2 bases from V and 6 bases from J, with 11 bases between. The CDR3 runs 15 residues. Germline CDR1 and CDR2: SGHDN and FVKESK. CDR3 nucleotides: TGTGCCAGCAGCCAATTCACAGGACCTAATTCACCCCTCCACTTT. This encodes CASSQFTGPNSPLHF. The full variable domain, its missing parts supplied by reference TRBV14 and TRBJ1-6, is EAGVTQFPSHSVIEKGQTVTLRCDPISGHDNLYWYRRVMGKEIKFLLHFVKESKQDESGMPNNRFLAERTGGTYSTLKVQPAELEDSGVYFCASSQFTGPNSPLHFGNGTRLTVT.

The rearrangement links TRBV5-6 to TRBJ2-3, with 7 positions matching TRBD2. The germline V gene has CDR1 SGHDT and CDR2 YYEEEE. V lost 3 bases to trimming and J lost 6 bases; unmatched junction nucleotides: 10. The CDR3 runs to 15 residues. CDR3 bases: TGTGCCAGCAGCTGGGGTAGCGGGCGCCCCGATACGCAGTATTTT. Protein: CASSWGSGRPDTQYF. The whole variable domain, filled in from reference TRBV5-6 and TRBJ2-3, reads DAGVTQSPTHLIKTRGQQVTLRCSPKSGHDTVSWYQQALGQGPQFIFQYYEEEERQRGNFPDRFSGHQFPNYSSELNVNALLLGDSALYLCASSWGSGRPDTQYFGPGTRLTVL.

The chain has TRBV28 and TRBJ1-1, with a possible D match to TRBD1 (5 bases). Trimming removed 7 bases from V and 5 bases from J, with 14 bases in between. From germline, CDR1 is MDHEN and CDR2 SYDVKM. The CDR3 contains 13 residues. The CDR3 is CASNWGGGTEAFF. CDR3 in DNA: TGTGCCAGCAACTGGGGGGGAGGGACTGAAGCTTTCTTT.

This chain connects TRBV5-1 to TRBJ1-1; no clear D gene. Trimming shortened V by 7 bases and J by 1 base, and 11 bases separated the two germline ends. The germline V gene encodes CDR1 SGHRS and CDR2 YFSETQ. The CDR3 sequence is 13 residues long. The DNA for the CDR3 is TGCGCCAGCCTGAGGGAAAGGAACACTGAAGCTTTCTTT. Its translation is CASLRERNTEAFF.

V usage is TRBV5-4 and J usage is TRBJ2-7, with 7 bases aligning to TRBD1. There are 15 residues in the CDR3. The junction had 7 bases not matched to a gene; V was cut back by 1 base and J by 3 bases. Looked up from germline, CDR1 is SGHNT and CDR2 is YYREEE (reference sequence). The CDR3 nucleotides read TGTGCCAGCAGCTTGAGGGGGCCGGCTGGCTACGAGCAGTACTTC. It encodes CASSLRGPAGYEQYF. The full variable domain, completed using reference TRBV5-4 and TRBJ2-7, is ETGVTQSPTHLIKTRGQQVTLRCSSQSGHNTVSWYQQALGQGPQFIFQYYREEENGRGNFPPRFSGLQFPNYSSELNVNALELDDSALYLCASSLRGPAGYEQYFGPGTRLTVT.

This chain uses TRBV7-3 with TRBJ2-1, with D perhaps TRBD1 (6 bases). Trimming took 5 bases from V and 2 from J, leaving 10 bases between them. CDR3 size: 14 residues. Per the germline V gene, CDR1 is SGHTA and CDR2 is FQGTGA. Written as DNA, the CDR3 is TGTGCCAGCAGCGCCGGGACACCCTACAATGAGCAGTTCTTC. This translates into CASSAGTPYNEQFF.

This rearrangement joins TRBV3-1 (or the pseudogene TRBV3-2) to TRBJ1-2, with a tentative D call TRBD1 (5 bases). V lost 0 bases and J lost 5, with 16 bases in between. The CDR3 consists of 16 residues. CDR1 LGHDT and CDR2 YNNKEL come from the germline V gene (reference sequence). CDR3 residues: CASSQEGAGRAYGYTF. The CDR3 DNA reads TGTGCCAGCAGCCAAGAAGGGGCAGGGAGGGCTTATGGCTACACCTTC.

The rearrangement links TRBV2 to TRBJ2-4; no reliable D call. CDR3 size: 14 residues. CDR1 and CDR2 (germline): SNHLY, FYNNEI. V was cut by 5 bases and J by 2 bases, with 10 bases left in between. The CDR3 region has the DNA TGTGCCAGCAGTAGTCAGGCTTCCAAAAACATTCAGTACTTC. Translating it yields CASSSQASKNIQYF.